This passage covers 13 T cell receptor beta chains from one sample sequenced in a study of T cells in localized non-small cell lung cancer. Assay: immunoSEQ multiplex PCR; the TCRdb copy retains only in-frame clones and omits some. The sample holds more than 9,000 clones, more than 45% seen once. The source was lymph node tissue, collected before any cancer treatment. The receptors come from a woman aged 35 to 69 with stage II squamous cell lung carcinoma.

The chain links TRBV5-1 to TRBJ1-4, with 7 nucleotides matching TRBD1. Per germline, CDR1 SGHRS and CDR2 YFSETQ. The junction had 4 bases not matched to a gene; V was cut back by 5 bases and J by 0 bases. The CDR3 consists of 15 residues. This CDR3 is CASRGQIATNEKLFF. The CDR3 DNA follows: TGCGCCAGCAGGGGACAGATCGCAACTAATGAAAAACTGTTTTTT. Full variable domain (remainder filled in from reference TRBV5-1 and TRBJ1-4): KAGVTQTPRYLIKTRGQQVTLSCSPISGHRSVSWYQQTPGQGLQFLFEYFSETQRNKGNFPGRFSGRQFSNSRSEMNVSTLELGDSALYLCASRGQIATNEKLFFGSGTQLSVL.

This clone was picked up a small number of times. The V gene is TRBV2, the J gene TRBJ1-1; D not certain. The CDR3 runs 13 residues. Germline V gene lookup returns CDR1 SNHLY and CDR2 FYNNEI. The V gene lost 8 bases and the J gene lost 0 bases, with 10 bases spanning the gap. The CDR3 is CASGRVMNTEAFF. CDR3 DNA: TGTGCCAGCGGGAGGGTCATGAACACTGAAGCTTTCTTT.

The CDR3 sequence: CASSYTGHQLREQYF. In nucleotides, the CDR3 is TGTGCCAGCAGTTATACGGGCCACCAACTGAGAGAGCAGTACTTC. The J gene is TRBJ2-7, the V gene TRBV28; unclear D gene. Germline loops: CDR1 MDHEN, CDR2 SYDVKM. Trimming left V 4 bases short and J 7 bases short, with 20 bases between. CDR3 size: 15 residues.

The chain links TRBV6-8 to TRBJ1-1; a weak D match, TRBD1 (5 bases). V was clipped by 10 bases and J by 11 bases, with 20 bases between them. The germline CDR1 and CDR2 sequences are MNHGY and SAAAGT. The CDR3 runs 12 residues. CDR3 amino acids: CAISEPAGHAFF. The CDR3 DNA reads TGTGCCATCTCAGAACCGGCAGGGCATGCTTTCTTT.

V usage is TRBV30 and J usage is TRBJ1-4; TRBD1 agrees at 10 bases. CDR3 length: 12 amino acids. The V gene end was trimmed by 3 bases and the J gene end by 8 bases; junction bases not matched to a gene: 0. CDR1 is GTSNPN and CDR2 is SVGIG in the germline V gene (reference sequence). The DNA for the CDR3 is TGTGCCTGGAGGGGACAGGGGGAAAAACTGTTTTTT. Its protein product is CAWRGQGEKLFF.

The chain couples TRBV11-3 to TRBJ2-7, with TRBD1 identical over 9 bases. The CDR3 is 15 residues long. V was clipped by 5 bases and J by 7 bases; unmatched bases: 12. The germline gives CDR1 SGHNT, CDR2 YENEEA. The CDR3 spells CASSQGSTGGEEQYF. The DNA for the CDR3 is TGTGCCAGCAGCCAGGGTTCGACAGGGGGAGAAGAGCAGTACTTC.

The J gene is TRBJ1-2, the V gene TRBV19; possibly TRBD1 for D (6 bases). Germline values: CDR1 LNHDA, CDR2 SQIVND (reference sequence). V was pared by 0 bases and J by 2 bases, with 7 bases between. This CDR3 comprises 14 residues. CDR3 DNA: TGTGCCAGTAGTATAGAGGGACAAAACTATGGCTACACCTTC. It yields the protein CASSIEGQNYGYTF.

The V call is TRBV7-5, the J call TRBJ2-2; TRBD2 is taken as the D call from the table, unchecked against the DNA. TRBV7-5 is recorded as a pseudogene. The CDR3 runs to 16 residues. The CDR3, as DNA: TGTGCCAGCAGCTTGCGACGGGGAGTCGAGACCGGGGAGCTGTTTTTT. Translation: CASSLRRGVETGELFF.

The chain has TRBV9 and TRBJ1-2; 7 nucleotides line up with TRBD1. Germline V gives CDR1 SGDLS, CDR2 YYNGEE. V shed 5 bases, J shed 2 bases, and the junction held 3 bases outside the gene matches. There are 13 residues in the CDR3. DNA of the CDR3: TGTGCCAGCAGGGGACAGACCAACTATGGCTACACCTTC. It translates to CASRGQTNYGYTF.

This CDR3 reads CASGPPGTSLITGELFF. The CDR3 DNA is TGTGCTAGTGGACCCCCCGGGACTAGCCTAATCACCGGGGAGCTGTTTTTT. The gene calls are TRBV12-5 and TRBJ2-2; 9 nucleotides agree with TRBD2. Trimming removed 6 bases from V and 4 bases from J; junction bases left unmatched: 12. The germline V gene has CDR1 LGHNT and CDR2 FRNRAP. CDR3 length equals 17 residues. The full variable domain, its missing parts supplied by reference TRBV12-5 and TRBJ2-2, is DARVTQTPRHKVTEMGQEVTMRCQPILGHNTVFWYRQTMMQGLELLAYFRNRAPLDDSGMPKDRFSAEMPDATLATLKIQPSEPRDSAVYFCASGPPGTSLITGELFFGEGSRLTVL.

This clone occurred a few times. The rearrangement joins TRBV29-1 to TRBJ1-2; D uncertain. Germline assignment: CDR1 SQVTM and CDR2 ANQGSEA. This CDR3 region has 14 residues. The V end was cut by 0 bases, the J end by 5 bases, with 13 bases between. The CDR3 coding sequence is TGCAGCGTTGAAGATCGTCCAGGCTCTTATGGCTACACCTTC. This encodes CSVEDRPGSYGYTF.

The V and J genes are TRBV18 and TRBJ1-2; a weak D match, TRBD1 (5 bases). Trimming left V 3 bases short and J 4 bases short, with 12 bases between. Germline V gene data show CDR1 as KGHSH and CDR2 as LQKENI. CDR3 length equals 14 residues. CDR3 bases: TGTGCCAGCTCACCGAGTGGGGGTTCCTATGGCTACACCTTC. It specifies CASSPSGGSYGYTF.

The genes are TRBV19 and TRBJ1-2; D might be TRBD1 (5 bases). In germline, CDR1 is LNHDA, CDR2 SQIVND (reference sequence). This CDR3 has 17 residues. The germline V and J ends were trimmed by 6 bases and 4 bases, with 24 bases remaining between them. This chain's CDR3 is CASRNFNRGDSSYGYTF. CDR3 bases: TGTGCCAGTAGGAACTTTAATAGGGGTGACAGTTCCTATGGCTACACCTTC. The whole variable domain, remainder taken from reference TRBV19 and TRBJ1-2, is DGGITQSPKYLFRKEGQNVTLSCEQNLNHDAMYWYRQDPGQGLRLIYYSQIVNDFQKGDIAEGYSVSREKKESFPLTVTSAQKNPTAFYLCASRNFNRGDSSYGYTFGSGTRLTVV.